This TCR beta chain was identified during a study of CD8+ T cells in alopecia areata (dated by TCRdb to 2016 to 2018). With respect to the entire study: Treated patients were enrolled in an open-label pilot trial of oral tofacitinib at 5 to 10 mg twice daily for moderate-to-severe alopecia areata. Biopsies were taken from tofacitinib-treated patients at baseline and again at 4 and 24 weeks into treatment, and several of those patients also had a later scalp biopsy. For the treated patients, the SALT score, which quantifies what percentage of scalp surface area is affected, served as the measure of disease severity. Tofacitinib was given for 6 to 18 months, followed by 6 months of follow-up off drug to assess delayed response and recurrence. To study T cell clonal expansion in alopecia areata, the researchers applied high-throughput TCRbeta sequencing to both the C3H/HeJ mouse model and human patients. Scalp clonality was compared among normal scalp (n=4), patchy alopecia areata scalp (n=8), and alopecia totalis/universalis scalp (n=8). In humans, TCRbeta sequencing was performed on scalp tissue and on sorted CD4+ and CD8+ peripheral blood T cells from healthy controls and from patients with patchy or totalis/universalis alopecia areata. TCRbeta CDR3 regions were amplified by immunoSEQ multiplex PCR with 35 Vbeta forward and 13 Jbeta reverse primers. RNA was obtained with the PAXgene miRNA kit for fixed scalp, the miRNeasy kit for PBMCs, and the RNeasy kit for mouse skin.

Preparation of the library involved the immunoSEQ multiplex PCR assay. RNA was extracted from all samples and reverse transcribed into cDNA, which served as template for TCR sequencing. First-strand cDNA was synthesized using SuperScript III with a 2:1 mix of oligo-dT and random hexamers. A synthetic immune receptor repertoire was used to measure amplification bias, and any remaining bias was corrected computationally. As for the authors' bioinformatics: Raw reads were preprocessed to remove errors, and CDR3 was defined according to IMGT conventions as the region from the conserved cysteine to phenylalanine. Clonality was computed by normalizing Shannon entropy by log2 of the number of productive unique TCRs and subtracting the result from 1. CD4 or CD8 identity of scalp clones was inferred by cross-referencing scalp TCRbeta sequences with sorted blood CD4 and CD8 repertoires. Drawn from immuneACCESS, this table holds only the in-frame rearrangements with V and J called that TCRdb kept. Clones are partly lost; checked studies trace under half to an unresolved V gene and leave the rest unexplained. V and J calls and clone size are given by that table; D and trimming were obtained from the DNA. This sample lists around 140,000 clones; about 56% were detected once. The ten largest account for more than 15% of the sample.

On this clone: This clone's antigen is unknown. There are no base qualities to consult, and no much larger clone falls within one base.

The junction carries 12 bases between V and J, which are trimmed by 2 bases and 4 bases respectively. The cysteine opens and the phenylalanine closes a CDR3 of 15 amino acids. Only the CDR3 portion is preserved as DNA: 45 bases, with reading frame beginning at the first base. As encoded in the germline V gene, CDR1 is SGHVS while CDR2 is FQNEAQ. What the study reported, not specific to this receptor: Compared with mice, TCR sequences shared between patients were less clear, possibly partly because of HLA diversity across the patient population. During tofacitinib treatment, many expanded lesional clones stuck around in both scalp and blood, and this persistence may partly explain why relapse happens after treatment is stopped. Scalp TCR repertoire analysis is complicated because resident alphabeta T cells in normal human skin are also sequenced, whereas mouse skin is dominated by gammadelta T cells. Compared with normal scalp, lesional scalp, particularly in alopecia totalis/universalis, had higher clonality and more expanded CD8+ clones, which suggests antigenic drive. Tofacitinib significantly lowered scalp clonality and the number of expanded CD8+ clones among the top 100 scalp clones. The treated cohort was small, with a single nonresponder, so links between baseline CD8+ expansion and response need larger studies.

The time point label corresponds to: around 29 days on oral tofacitinib. Per the publication, the treatment or condition label means: oral pan-JAK inhibitor, 5-10 mg twice daily. Lesional scalp punch biopsies and peripheral blood were obtained from alopecia areata patients. PBMCs were isolated by density centrifugation and stained for CD3, CD4 and CD8, after which CD4+ and CD8+ T cells were sorted on a FACSAria. The TCR was taken from a human donor with alopecia areata. The chain is assembled from TRBV7-8 and TRBJ2-1; 5 matching bases give a weak D call of TRBD1. The sequences come from CD8+ T cells sorted from blood, collected at week 4, from a patient treated with tofacitinib. CDR3 loop: CASSLSPGPYNEQFF. The base sequence is TGTGCCAGCAGCTTATCCCCAGGGCCATACAATGAGCAGTTCTTC.